The 22 T cell receptor beta chains reported below all come from one sample, sequenced in a study of blood T cell repertoires in COVID-19. TCRdb keeps only in-frame clones here, not all; method: immunoSEQ multiplex PCR. Seen here are 190,000 or so clones, around 87% observed once, and the top ten hold 0.5% to 0.75%. Sequencing was performed on peripheral blood. All receptors derive from a man in his fifties or sixties with acute or convalescent COVID-19.

The gene calls are TRBV5-4 and TRBJ2-5; 9 bases line up with TRBD1. This CDR3 is 15 amino acids long. Germline CDR1 reads SGHNT; CDR2 reads YYREEE (reference sequence). J lost 6 bases, V lost 0 bases, and 6 bases had no gene match. The CDR3 nucleotides read TGTGCCAGCAGCTTGGCCACAGGGGGCATGCAGACCCAGTACTTC. This encodes CASSLATGGMQTQYF.

This clone appeared once. This chain links TRBV7-9 with TRBJ1-1, with D possibly TRBD1 on 5 matching bases. The ends were cut back, 5 bases at V and 7 bases at J, with 14 bases in the middle. The CDR3 is 13 amino acids. The V gene's germline CDR1 is SEHNR and CDR2 FQNEAQ (reference sequence). CDR3 nucleotide sequence: TGTGCCAGCAGCCCCCGCTCACAGGATGAAGCTTTCTTT. Protein sequence: CASSPRSQDEAFF.

The chain couples TRBV7-8 to TRBJ1-6; D remains unclear. This CDR3 is built from 14 residues. Looked up from germline, CDR1 is SGHVS and CDR2 is FQNEAQ. Trimming left V 5 bases short and J 2 bases short, with 7 bases between. The CDR3 nucleotides read TGTGCCAGCAGCCCGGGAACCTATAATTCACCCCTCCACTTT. This codes for CASSPGTYNSPLHF.

This chain links TRBV19 with TRBJ1-2, with 8 bases aligning to TRBD1. The germline gives CDR1 LNHDA, CDR2 SQIVND (reference sequence). CDR3 length: 14 residues. J lost 2 bases, V lost 6 bases, and 5 bases had no gene match. CDR3 nucleotides: TGTGCCAGTAGCCCCGGACAGGGAAACTATGGCTACACCTTC. Protein product: CASSPGQGNYGYTF.

The rearrangement joins TRBV18 to TRBJ2-7; 10 nucleotides line up with TRBD2. The germline V gene encodes CDR1 KGHSH and CDR2 LQKENI. CDR3 size: 18 residues. J gave up 1 base and V 2 bases, and 11 bases lay outside the gene matches. The CDR3 sequence is CASSPSLAGATSSYEQYF. CDR3 nucleotides: TGTGCCAGCTCACCATCGCTAGCGGGAGCCACTAGTTCCTACGAGCAGTACTTC.

The rearrangement links TRBV10-3 to TRBJ1-1, with D tentatively TRBD1 (5 bases). CDR1 and CDR2 (germline): ENHRY, SYGVKD. V was pared by 2 bases and J by 4 bases, with 14 bases between. The CDR3 totals 15 residues. CDR3 in amino acids: CAISEQWRGGTEAFF. Written as DNA, the CDR3 is TGTGCCATCAGTGAGCAGTGGAGGGGTGGCACTGAAGCTTTCTTT.

The sample holds a few counts of this clone. The CDR3 loop reads CASSYAAQGSGEQYV. The CDR3 coding sequence is TGTGCCAGCAGTTACGCGGCGCAGGGAAGTGGCGAGCAGTACGTC. The chain couples TRBV6-2 or TRBV6-3 to TRBJ2-7; weak D call: TRBD1 (5 bases). The CDR3 is made up of 15 amino acids. Germline V gene lookup returns CDR1 MNHEY and CDR2 SVGEGT. Deletions cut 2 bases from V and 6 bases from J, with 17 bases between.

The V call is TRBV5-1, the J call TRBJ1-2, with 7 nucleotides matching TRBD1. With 2 bases clipped from V and 4 bases from J, the junction kept 14 bases outside the gene matches. CDR1 and CDR2 from the germline V gene are SGHRS and YFSETQ. This CDR3 spans 17 amino acids. The CDR3 DNA follows: TGCGCCAGCAGCTTAACGGGACAGCGCCCCTCCGTCTATGGCTACACCTTC. Its translation is CASSLTGQRPSVYGYTF.

This chain uses TRBV27 with TRBJ2-3, with D tentatively TRBD2 (6 bases). This CDR3 has 10 amino acids. V shed 8 bases and J shed 6 bases, with 6 bases lying between them. From germline, CDR1 is MNHEY and CDR2 SMNVEV (reference sequence). The CDR3 DNA is TGTGCCAGCGGGGGGGATACGCAGTATTTT. Protein: CASGGDTQYF.

The CDR3 nucleotides are TGTGCCAGCAGTCTTCAGGGGAGCAATCAGCCCCAGCATTTT. As protein: CASSLQGSNQPQHF. The rearrangement joins TRBV3-1 (or the pseudogene TRBV3-2) to TRBJ1-5; D is possibly TRBD1 (6 bases). There are 14 residues in the CDR3. Germline assignment: CDR1 LGHDT and CDR2 YNNKEL (reference sequence). Trimming removed 6 bases from V and 1 base from J, with 10 bases in between.

The chain uses TRBV13 and TRBJ2-3, with 8 bases matching TRBD1. CDR3 length: 15 residues. The junction had 4 bases not matched to a gene; V was cut back by 2 bases and J by 3 bases. The V gene's germline CDR1 is PRHDT and CDR2 FYEKMQ (reference sequence). CDR3 nucleotides: TGTGCCAGCAGCTTACGGCAGGGGGCAACAGATACGCAGTATTTT. It specifies CASSLRQGATDTQYF.

The rearrangement links TRBV4-2 to TRBJ2-2, with TRBD1 matching over 9 bases. Trimming at V came to 4 bases and at J to 6 bases, leaving 15 bases not matched to a gene. This CDR3 has 18 amino acids. Germline V gene lookup returns CDR1 LGHNA and CDR2 YNFKEQ. In DNA form, the CDR3 reads TGTGCCAGCAGCCCTTCCGGGACAGGGCCTATAGGGCCCGGGGAGCTGTTTTTT. Amino acid sequence: CASSPSGTGPIGPGELFF.

The CDR3, as DNA: TGTGCCAGCAGTTTGGCGGGGGTGGGTGAGCAGTTCTTC. Translating it yields CASSLAGVGEQFF. V gene TRBV12-3 or TRBV12-4 combines with J gene TRBJ2-1; 7 bases map to TRBD2. This CDR3 spans 13 amino acids. Trimming at V came to 3 bases and at J to 9 bases, leaving 5 bases not matched to a gene.

The V gene is TRBV10-3, the J gene TRBJ2-1; 12 bases are a match to TRBD2. The CDR3 has 15 residues. J was trimmed by 1 base and V by 6 bases; bases with no gene match: 1. In germline, CDR1 is ENHRY, CDR2 SYGVKD. CDR3 nucleotides: TGTGCCATCAGACTAGCGGGGGGATCCTACAATGAGCAGTTCTTC. This sequence encodes CAIRLAGGSYNEQFF.

The rearrangement joins TRBV3-1 (or the pseudogene TRBV3-2) to TRBJ1-4; no clear D gene. CDR1 is LGHDT and CDR2 is YNNKEL in the germline V gene (reference sequence). V lost 2 bases, J lost 6 bases, and 10 bases lay in between. This CDR3 comprises 14 residues. The CDR3 is CASSQWRSDEKLFF. The CDR3 DNA reads TGTGCCAGCAGCCAATGGAGGAGTGATGAAAAACTGTTTTTT.

This chain connects TRBV7-6 to TRBJ1-4; a weak D match, TRBD1 (5 bases). CDR1 and CDR2 (germline): SGHVS, FNYEAQ. The V and J ends lost 8 bases and 8 bases respectively, with 15 bases between them. CDR3 length: 13 amino acids. Here the CDR3 DNA reads TGTGCCAGCCCTACGGGGGGAAGAGAAAAACTGTTTTTT. This translates into CASPTGGREKLFF. The full variable domain, its missing parts supplied by reference TRBV7-6 and TRBJ1-4, is GAGVSQSPRYKVTKRGQDVALRCDPISGHVSLYWYRQALGQGPEFLTYFNYEAQQDKSGLPNDRFSAERPEGSISTLTIQRTEQRDSAMYRCASPTGGREKLFFGSGTQLSVL.

The chain recombines TRBV6-2 or TRBV6-3 with TRBJ2-1; no reliable D call. The V and J ends lost 3 bases and 9 bases respectively, with 6 bases between them. Germline assignment: CDR1 MNHEY and CDR2 SVGEGT. The CDR3 extends over 11 amino acids. CDR3 bases: TGTGCCAGCAGTTATGAGGCTGAGCAGTTCTTC. This gives the protein CASSYEAEQFF.

This chain connects TRBV5-1 to TRBJ2-7, with 13 bases identical to TRBD2. The ends lost 0 bases at V and 5 bases at J; junction bases unmatched: 8. CDR1 and CDR2 (germline): SGHRS, YFSETQ. The CDR3 totals 17 residues. CDR3 amino acids: CASSLGYSGLAGNEQYF. CDR3 nucleotide sequence: TGCGCCAGCAGCTTGGGGTATTCGGGACTAGCGGGAAACGAGCAGTACTTC. Based on the CDR3 plus reference TRBV5-1 and TRBJ2-7, the full variable domain is KAGVTQTPRYLIKTRGQQVTLSCSPISGHRSVSWYQQTPGQGLQFLFEYFSETQRNKGNFPGRFSGRQFSNSRSEMNVSTLELGDSALYLCASSLGYSGLAGNEQYFGPGTRLTVT.

The gene calls are TRBV27 and TRBJ1-6, with 9 bases matching TRBD1. The CDR3 consists of 15 residues. Trimming removed 4 bases from V and 9 bases from J; junction bases left unmatched: 7. CDR1 MNHEY and CDR2 SMNVEV come from the germline V gene (reference sequence). CDR3 DNA sequence: TGTGCCAGCAGTTGGGGACAGGGACTAAGTTCACCCCTCCACTTT. Encoded protein: CASSWGQGLSSPLHF.

The sample holds one count of this clone. The chain recombines TRBV5-1 with TRBJ2-5, with D possibly TRBD1 on 6 matching bases. CDR1 and CDR2 (germline): SGHRS, YFSETQ. Trimming removed 1 base at V and 3 bases at J, with 10 bases between. This CDR3 comprises 14 residues. This chain's CDR3 is CASSLRDIKETQYF. The CDR3 DNA reads as TGCGCCAGCAGCTTGCGGGACATTAAAGAGACCCAGTACTTC.

The chain employs TRBV27 and TRBJ2-1, with 13 bases matching TRBD2. The junction had 0 bases not matched to a gene; V was cut back by 3 bases and J by 4 bases. CDR3 length equals 15 residues. The germline V gene has CDR1 MNHEY and CDR2 SMNVEV (reference sequence). The CDR3 spells CASSLTSGGYNEQFF. CDR3 nucleotides: TGTGCCAGCAGTTTGACTAGCGGGGGGTACAATGAGCAGTTCTTC.

The chain employs TRBV9 and TRBJ2-1; weak D call: TRBD2 (6 bases). Germline V gene sequence: CDR1 SGDLS, CDR2 YYNGEE. The CDR3 totals 15 residues. V dropped 4 bases and J dropped 9 bases, with 20 bases sitting between them. The CDR3 sequence: CASSPSPRLGGEQFF. As DNA, the CDR3 is TGTGCCAGCAGCCCCAGCCCCCGACTAGGAGGTGAGCAGTTCTTC.